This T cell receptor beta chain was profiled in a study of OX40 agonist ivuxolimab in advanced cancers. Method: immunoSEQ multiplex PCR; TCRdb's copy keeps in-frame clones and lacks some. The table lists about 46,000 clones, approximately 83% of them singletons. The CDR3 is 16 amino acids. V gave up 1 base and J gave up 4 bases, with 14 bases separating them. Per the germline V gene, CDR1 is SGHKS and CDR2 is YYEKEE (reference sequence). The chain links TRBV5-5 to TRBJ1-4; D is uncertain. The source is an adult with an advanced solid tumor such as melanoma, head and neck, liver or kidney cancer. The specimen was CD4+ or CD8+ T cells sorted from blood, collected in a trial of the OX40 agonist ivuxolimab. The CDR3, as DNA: TGTGCCAGCAGCTTGAGAATCCAACAAAATAATGAAAAACTGTTTTTT. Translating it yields CASSLRIQQNNEKLFF.